This TCR beta chain was sequenced during a study of metastatic and nonmetastatic thyroid tumors (TCRdb year 2020). Background on the whole study: For patients with malignant and with benign thyroid disease, the researchers compared repertoires between peripheral blood samples and tumor or nodule tissue samples.

Overall study outcomes, separate from this receptor: TCR beta diversity was reported as significantly higher in malignant tumors than in benign nodules, in both blood and tumor samples.

Library preparation was by PCR. These reads were obtained on an Illumina HiSeq 4000. High-throughput sequencing was used to profile the CDR3 region of the TCR beta-chain in every patient. The source study handled its data this way. A classifier to discriminate distant-metastatic papillary thyroid cancer patients was built from CDR3 differences across clinicopathological groups. The Shannon index was used to measure repertoire diversity, and the Morisita-Horn index was used to measure how similar tumor and blood repertoires were. TCRdb took the public reads, trimmed them with fastp at Q25, ran MiXCR for clone calling and kept in-frame beta chains. TCRdb's processing, not the study's, gives the V and J calls here. Across this sample there are 45,000 to 60,000 clones, with approximately 15% seen only once. Jointly, the top ten make up 2.5% to 3.5% of the sample. To note about this clone: What this receptor recognizes is not known. Base qualities are not recorded, but no much larger clone differs from it by a single base.

None of the patients had been given any treatment before thyroid surgery. The study retrospectively analysed patient clinical samples collected from the early 2010s to the late 2010s using T-cell receptor beta sequencing. Sequencing input: blood. This clonotype was obtained from a female donor with papillary thyroid cancer or a benign thyroid nodule (not recorded which). Some clones in this sample may be carry-over from other donors' samples.

At the DNA level, the sequence is TGTGCCAGCAGCCACCTACACGCGGGAGGGCACGAGCAGTACTTC. It codes for CASSHLHAGGHEQYF. This receptor chain uses TRBV3-1 and TRBJ2-7; TRBD2 lines up with 9 middle nucleotides. CDR1 and CDR2, per the germline V gene (reference sequence), are LGHDT and YNNKEL. Measured from the cysteine to the phenylalanine, the CDR3 is 15 residues long. The sequence is cut down to CDR3 DNA, 45 bases in frame from base 1. V loses 3 bases at its end and J loses 5 bases; junction bases beyond the gene matches: 8.